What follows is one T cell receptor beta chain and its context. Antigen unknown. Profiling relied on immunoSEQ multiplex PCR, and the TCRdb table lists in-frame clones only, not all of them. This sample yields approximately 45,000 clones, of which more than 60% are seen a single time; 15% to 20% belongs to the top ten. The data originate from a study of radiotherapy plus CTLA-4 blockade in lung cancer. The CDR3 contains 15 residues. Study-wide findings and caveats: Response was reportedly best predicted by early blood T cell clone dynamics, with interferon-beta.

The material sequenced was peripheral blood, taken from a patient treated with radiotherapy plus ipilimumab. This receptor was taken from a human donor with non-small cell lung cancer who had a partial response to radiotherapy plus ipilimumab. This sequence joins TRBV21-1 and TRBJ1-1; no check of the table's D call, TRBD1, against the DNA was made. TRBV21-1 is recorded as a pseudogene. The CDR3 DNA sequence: TGTGCCAGCACCTTTCTCAGGGGGAGCTCCACTGAAGCTTTCTTT. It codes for CASTFLRGSSTEAFF.